This TCR beta chain came from a study of identical twins. In its sample, this clonotype was seen a few times. What it binds is not known. V was trimmed by 9 bases and J by 4 bases, leaving 16 bases between them. The CDR3 contains 14 residues. The V gene's germline CDR1 is KGHDR and CDR2 SFDVKD. TCRdb re-called the 5' RACE reads through MiXCR, storing one row per CDR3 protein. The data contain 450,000 to 650,000 distinct CDR3 sequences, nearly 15% of them singletons. Study results and caveats: Models predicted less out-of-frame TCR alpha sharing in monozygotic twins than was found.

These same records also appear under a second study, on yellow fever vaccine responses in identical twins.

This chain joins TRBV24-1 and TRBJ2-3; D may correspond to TRBD1 or TRBD2 (5 bases each). The source of this sequence is a woman aged 18-29 years in good health. The specimen sequenced was CD4+ T cells sorted from blood. The CDR3 region is CATGGRGAADTQYF. The CDR3 nucleotides read TGTGCCACCGGGGGAAGGGGCGCGGCAGATACGCAGTATTTT.